The next 27 T cell receptor beta chains were all read from a single sample in a study of PD-1 blockade in classical Hodgkin lymphoma. Libraries were prepared by immunoSEQ multiplex PCR; TCRdb keeps only in-frame clonotypes and omits some of them. The table shows tens of thousands of clones, with 88% occurring only once. Time point reported: newly diagnosed, previously untreated cHL patient sample. Out of thawed PBMCs, magnetic negative selection purified CD4+ T cells. The specimen sequenced was CD4+ T cells from blood. These receptor sequences come from a human donor with classical Hodgkin lymphoma.

J is TRBJ1-5 and V is TRBV7-2, with no clear D. The V and J ends lost 6 bases and 2 bases respectively, with 17 bases between them. This CDR3 region has 16 residues. Germline CDR1 and CDR2: SGHTA and FQGNSA. Here the CDR3 reads CASSPPNGRGNQPQHF. CDR3 DNA sequence: TGTGCCAGCAGTCCCCCTAACGGTCGGGGCAATCAGCCCCAGCATTTT.

The chain couples TRBV10-3 to TRBJ2-7; 7 nucleotides align to TRBD1. This CDR3 spans 12 amino acids. V was pared by 4 bases and J by 3 bases, with 0 bases of the junction left unmatched. Germline V gives CDR1 ENHRY, CDR2 SYGVKD. In DNA, the CDR3 is TGTGCCATCAGTGGACAGGGCTACGAGCAGTACGTC. This translates into CAISGQGYEQYV.

The chain combines TRBV11-2 with TRBJ2-1, with D perhaps matching TRBD2 (5 bases). Deletions cut 1 base from V and 6 bases from J, with 13 bases between. CDR1 SGHAT and CDR2 FQNNGV come from the germline V gene. The CDR3 covers 15 residues. For the CDR3, the DNA is TGTGCCAGCAGCTTAGCGCTTCGAGGGAGCAATGAGCAGTTCTTC. This sequence encodes CASSLALRGSNEQFF.

The chain couples TRBV11-2 to TRBJ1-1, with D hard to call. Germline CDR1 is SGHAT and CDR2 is FQNNGV. Trimming took off 2 bases at V and 1 base at J, with 14 bases between the two ends. The CDR3 has 16 residues. CDR3 DNA sequence: TGTGCCAGCAGCTTAATTCCCCCGCCTGAGAACACTGAAGCTTTCTTT. Residues: CASSLIPPPENTEAFF.

The V gene is TRBV7-8, the J gene TRBJ1-5; D perhaps matches TRBD1 (5 bases). This CDR3 comprises 15 residues. CDR1 is SGHVS and CDR2 is FQNEAQ in the germline V gene. The ends were cut back, 0 bases at V and 5 bases at J, with 11 bases in the middle. CDR3 in amino acids: CASSLAGGAYQPQHF. In nucleotides, the CDR3 is TGTGCCAGCAGCTTAGCGGGCGGGGCGTATCAGCCCCAGCATTTT.

The chain recombines TRBV28 with TRBJ2-1; D remains unclear. Trimming stripped 5 bases from V and 4 bases from J, with 15 bases between. Looked up from germline, CDR1 is MDHEN and CDR2 is SYDVKM. This CDR3 comprises 15 residues. The CDR3 sequence is CASSPTPTHYNEQFF. The CDR3 nucleotides are TGTGCCAGCAGTCCTACTCCCACTCATTACAATGAGCAGTTCTTC.

This sequence joins TRBV5-1 and TRBJ2-1; 7 nucleotides align to TRBD2. This CDR3 contains 15 residues. J gave up 5 bases and V 4 bases, and 9 bases lay outside the gene matches. The germline V gene encodes CDR1 SGHRS and CDR2 YFSETQ. The CDR3 protein is CASSPSLAANNEQFF. In nucleotides, the CDR3 is TGCGCCAGCAGCCCTAGCCTAGCGGCAAACAATGAGCAGTTCTTC. The full variable domain, in which reference TRBV5-1 and TRBJ2-1 provide the parts outside the CDR3, is KAGVTQTPRYLIKTRGQQVTLSCSPISGHRSVSWYQQTPGQGLQFLFEYFSETQRNKGNFPGRFSGRQFSNSRSEMNVSTLELGDSALYLCASSPSLAANNEQFFGPGTRLTVL.

The rearrangement links TRBV5-1 to TRBJ2-1; TRBD1 aligns across 9 bases. There are 14 residues in the CDR3. CDR1 SGHRS and CDR2 YFSETQ come from the germline V gene. J lost 8 bases, V lost 4 bases, and 7 bases had no gene match. CDR3 loop: CASSPPRTGDEQFF. The CDR3 DNA reads TGCGCCAGCAGCCCACCAAGGACAGGGGATGAGCAGTTCTTC.

The CDR3 is CALTRGPGNTIYF. DNA for the CDR3: TGTGCCCTAACTAGGGGGCCTGGAAACACCATATATTTT. The chain joins TRBV30 to TRBJ1-3; 7 bases fit TRBD1. V lost 8 bases to trimming and J lost 2 bases; unmatched junction nucleotides: 6. The CDR3 is 13 residues long. Germline CDR1 and CDR2: GTSNPN and SVGIG (reference sequence). The full variable domain, rest sourced from reference TRBV30 and TRBJ1-3, is SQTIHQWPATLVQPVGSPLSLECTVEGTSNPNLYWYRQAAGRGLQLLFYSVGIGQISSEVPQNLSASRPQDRQFILSSKKLLLSDSGFYLCALTRGPGNTIYFGEGSWLTVV.

The chain links TRBV9 to TRBJ1-1; D not resolved. The CDR3 is 14 residues long. The V and J ends lost 7 bases and 5 bases respectively, with 18 bases between them. Germline CDR1 SGDLS, CDR2 YYNGEE. CDR3 protein: CASSKGAPMTEAFF. The CDR3 coding sequence is TGTGCCAGCTCGAAGGGAGCCCCGATGACTGAAGCTTTCTTT.

This clone has just one count. This chain joins TRBV5-1 and TRBJ1-1; maybe TRBD1 (5 bases). CDR1 and CDR2 from the germline V gene are SGHRS and YFSETQ. V was clipped by 4 bases and J by 4 bases, with 17 bases between them. The CDR3 totals 15 residues. This chain's CDR3 is CASSTGRGRGTEAFF. As DNA, the CDR3 is TGCGCCAGCAGCACAGGACGGGGACGGGGCACTGAAGCTTTCTTT. Supplemented by reference TRBV5-1 and TRBJ1-1, the full variable domain reads KAGVTQTPRYLIKTRGQQVTLSCSPISGHRSVSWYQQTPGQGLQFLFEYFSETQRNKGNFPGRFSGRQFSNSRSEMNVSTLELGDSALYLCASSTGRGRGTEAFFGQGTRLTVV.

Concerning this clone: At one of its ends the junction is not consistent with the germline gene, which may arise from a read error. The CDR3 nucleotides are TGTGCCAGCAATGAAGCGGGAGATCGAGGACACATTCAGTACTTC. Its translation: CASNEAGDRGHIQYF. The chain is built from TRBV6-1 and TRBJ2-4; 8 bases line up with TRBD2. Germline values: CDR1 MNHNS, CDR2 SASEGT. This CDR3 comprises 15 residues.

The genes are TRBV6-5 and TRBJ1-1, with D perhaps matching TRBD1 (5 bases). This CDR3 has 14 amino acids. V shed 0 bases and J shed 4 bases, with 9 bases lying between them. Germline V gives CDR1 MNHEY, CDR2 SVGAGI. Written as DNA, the CDR3 is TGTGCCAGCAGTTACTCGGCAGGGCTCACTGAAGCTTTCTTT. The encoded protein is CASSYSAGLTEAFF.

The chain uses TRBV4-1 and TRBJ2-7, with 12 bases matching TRBD1. Germline CDR1 MGHRA, CDR2 YSYEKL. There are 16 residues in the CDR3. J was trimmed by 7 bases and V by 3 bases; bases with no gene match: 10. CDR3 coding DNA: TGCGCCAGCAGCCAGCTTCCGGGACAGGGGGCGAAAGAGCAGTACTTC. Its protein product is CASSQLPGQGAKEQYF.

V is TRBV29-1 and J is TRBJ1-1; D perhaps matches TRBD1 (5 bases). CDR3 size: 12 residues. In germline, CDR1 is SQVTM, CDR2 ANQGSEA. The V end lost 5 bases, the J end lost 5 bases, and 12 bases lay between the germline ends. CDR3 coding DNA: TGCAGCGTTCGGGGGTGGGTGACTGAAGCTTTCTTT. Its protein is CSVRGWVTEAFF.

This clone was counted a single time. V and J are TRBV5-1 and TRBJ2-1; 12 bases agree with TRBD2. Trimming at V came to 3 bases and at J to 7 bases, leaving 2 bases not matched to a gene. The CDR3 runs 14 residues. The germline V gene encodes CDR1 SGHRS and CDR2 YFSETQ. The CDR3 sequence: CASSWTSGMNEQFF. CDR3 DNA sequence: TGCGCCAGCAGCTGGACTAGCGGGATGAATGAGCAGTTCTTC.

The rearrangement joins TRBV28 to TRBJ1-1; D unclear. The CDR3 has 14 amino acids. CDR1 is MDHEN and CDR2 is SYDVKM in the germline V gene. V was pared by 5 bases and J by 0 bases, with 10 bases between. The CDR3: CASSLITLNTEAFF. The CDR3 DNA reads TGTGCCAGCAGTCTTATTACCCTGAACACTGAAGCTTTCTTT.

The chain joins TRBV28 to TRBJ2-7; D is possibly TRBD1 (5 bases). Germline V gene lookup returns CDR1 MDHEN and CDR2 SYDVKM. The CDR3 is 13 amino acids. With 6 bases removed from V and 1 base from J, the gap between germline ends came to 10 bases. CDR3 protein: CASRAQGSYEQYV. The CDR3 nucleotides read TGTGCCAGCAGAGCGCAGGGTTCCTACGAGCAGTACGTC.

J is TRBJ2-7 and V is TRBV4-1, with D perhaps TRBD1 (5 bases). The V gene's germline CDR1 is MGHRA and CDR2 YSYEKL. CDR3 length equals 15 residues. V gave up 0 bases and J gave up 3 bases, with 12 bases separating them. The CDR3 bases are TGCGCCAGCAGCCAAGAGTTTCAGGGTTACTACGAGCAGTACGTC. It is translated as CASSQEFQGYYEQYV.

The genes are TRBV6-6 and TRBJ2-5; D gene ambiguous. Germline V CDR1 and CDR2: MNHNY, SVGAGI (reference sequence). Trimming took off 4 bases at V and 4 bases at J, with 10 bases between the two ends. This CDR3 comprises 13 residues. CDR3: CASSSSNSETQYF. The CDR3 nucleotides are TGTGCCAGCAGTTCCTCCAATTCAGAGACCCAGTACTTC.

This chain connects TRBV5-6 to TRBJ2-1; 11 bases match TRBD2. Unmatched junction bases numbered 7, after V lost 4 bases and J lost 1 base. CDR3 length equals 17 residues. CDR1 is SGHDT and CDR2 is YYEEEE in the germline V gene. CDR3 nucleotide sequence: TGTGCCAGCAGCCAGCTAACTAGCGGGGGTTCCTACAATGAGCAGTTCTTC. Amino acids: CASSQLTSGGSYNEQFF.

The sample holds one count of this clone. V is TRBV5-1 and J is TRBJ2-3, with 9 bases aligning to TRBD2. This CDR3 has 16 residues. The germline CDR1 and CDR2 sequences are SGHRS and YFSETQ. V shed 2 bases and J 2 bases; nucleotides not matched to a gene: 6. CDR3 sequence: CASSFFSSGITDTQYF. CDR3 in DNA: TGCGCCAGCAGCTTTTTTTCTAGCGGGATCACAGATACGCAGTATTTT.

This clone showed up just once. Here the CDR3 DNA reads TGCGCCAGCAGCCAAGGGATTCTGGGCCAGCCCCAGCATTTT. This codes for CASSQGILGQPQHF. The chain employs TRBV4-1 and TRBJ1-5; D not certain. There are 14 residues in the CDR3. V was trimmed by 1 base and J by 7 bases, leaving 11 bases between them. Germline V gene data show CDR1 as MGHRA and CDR2 as YSYEKL.

The chain has TRBV2 and TRBJ2-2; no clear D. Trimming took off 7 bases at V and 6 bases at J, with 9 bases between the two ends. This CDR3 is 12 amino acids long. Germline CDR1 SNHLY, CDR2 FYNNEI. Here the CDR3 DNA reads TGTGCCAGCAAAGGATGGGCCGGGGAGCTGTTTTTT. This codes for CASKGWAGELFF.

The V gene is TRBV23-1, the J gene TRBJ2-3; 9 bases agree with TRBD1. Being an ORF, TRBV23-1 has a function that is uncertain. This CDR3 contains 17 residues. V lost 0 bases to trimming and J lost 1 base; unmatched junction nucleotides: 5. The CDR3 nucleotides are TGCGCCAGCAGTCAATCGGACAGGACAGGGGGCACAGATACGCAGTATTTT. The encoded protein is CASSQSDRTGGTDTQYF.

This chain connects TRBV20-1 to TRBJ2-7, with a possible D match to TRBD2 (5 bases). CDR3 length: 11 amino acids. The ends were cut back, 2 bases at V and 9 bases at J, with 11 bases in the middle. Germline V gene data show CDR1 as DFQATT and CDR2 as SNEGSKA (reference sequence). The CDR3 nucleotides are TGCAGTGCTAGACCGGGGATTTCGCAGTACTTC. This translates into CSARPGISQYF.

The V and J genes are TRBV9 and TRBJ1-1; no clear D. The CDR3 loop spans 15 amino acids. V was cut by 0 bases and J by 2 bases, with 11 bases left in between. Germline V lookup: CDR1 SGDLS, CDR2 YYNGEE. The CDR3 reads CASSVGVWGNTEAFF. CDR3 DNA sequence: TGTGCCAGCAGCGTAGGGGTTTGGGGAAACACTGAAGCTTTCTTT.